This T cell receptor (beta chain) was obtained from a study of regulatory T cells in long-lasting Graves disease. Study observations and caveats: It was possible that the small sample size reduced accuracy. The work looked only at peripheral blood and did not look at thyroid tissue.

Details on this clonotype: Antigen specificity is unknown.

Combining iRepertoire HTBI primers with Arm-PCR of CDR3 regions, the authors built TCR beta libraries. TCRdb recomputed calls from the multiplex PCR reads with MiXCR, one row per CDR3 protein. Here the sample spans a few hundred thousand distinct CDR3 sequences, 23% being singletons. Specified time point: persistent/refractory GD, antithyroid drugs over 5 years with positive TRAb. Extracted PBMC RNA gave rise to the TCR library. Each of the patients was recruited from an endocrinology department situated in Xi'an, China. V trimming: 2 bases; J trimming: 1 base; junction bases outside the gene matches: 11. The length of the CDR3 is 17 residues. In germline, CDR1 is SGHRS, CDR2 YFSETQ.

The source is a female donor with Graves disease. The V call is TRBV5-1, the J call TRBJ1-2; 7 positions agree with TRBD1. Sequencing used peripheral blood mononuclear cells (PBMCs), obtained when the disease was refractory, from a patient treated with antithyroid drugs. CDR3 in amino acids: CASSLEGGTANNYGYTF. CDR3 nucleotide sequence: TGCGCCAGCAGCTTAGAGGGAGGGACAGCAAATAACTATGGCTACACCTTC.